These 5 T cell receptor beta chains were sequenced from one sample in a study of Ad26.COV2.S vaccination and SARS-CoV-2 variants. Sample treatment: 19 received Ad26.COV2.S at low or high dose, single or two shots; about 5 received placebo; per-sample allocation not given. The study sampled participants on day 63 after the first vaccine or placebo injection. TCRdb keeps only in-frame clones here, not all; method: immunoSEQ multiplex PCR. The repertoire includes 350,000 to 500,000 clones, roughly nine tenths of them detected once, and about 2.4% sits in the top ten. The material sequenced was peripheral blood, taken in a trial of Ad26.COV2.S vaccine versus placebo. These receptors were taken from a person between 18 and 59 years old who received the Ad26.COV2.S COVID-19 vaccine or a placebo.

The chain carries TRBV5-1 and TRBJ2-7; 8 bases map to TRBD1. V was pared by 4 bases and J by 1 base, with 10 bases of the junction left unmatched. The CDR3 contains 16 residues. Germline V CDR1 and CDR2: SGHRS, YFSETQ. CDR3 protein: CASSPWTGRVSYEQYF. As DNA, the CDR3 is TGCGCCAGCAGCCCCTGGACAGGGCGAGTTTCCTACGAGCAGTACTTC.

This chain links TRBV10-2 with TRBJ2-7, with 12 positions matching TRBD2. V shed 5 bases and J 6 bases; nucleotides not matched to a gene: 5. There are 14 residues in the CDR3. Germline values: CDR1 WSHSY, CDR2 SAAADI. CDR3 in amino acids: CASSKLAGGTEQYV. CDR3 coding DNA: TGCGCCAGCAGTAAGCTAGCGGGAGGGACCGAGCAGTACGTC.

This clone has only a few counts. The J gene is TRBJ2-7, the V gene TRBV4-3; weak D call: TRBD2 (7 bases). The CDR3 has 18 residues. The V end lost 0 bases, the J end lost 6 bases, and 24 bases lay between the germline ends. Germline CDR1 LGHNA, CDR2 YSLEER. The CDR3: CASSQDLGGGARSAEQYF. CDR3 nucleotide sequence: TGCGCCAGCAGCCAAGATTTAGGAGGGGGGGCCCGGTCTGCCGAGCAGTACTTC.

This rearrangement joins TRBV5-6 to TRBJ2-1, with 7 positions matching TRBD1. V was pared by 3 bases and J by 4 bases, with 10 bases of the junction left unmatched. The CDR3 covers 16 residues. CDR1 and CDR2 (germline): SGHDT, YYEEEE. The CDR3 sequence: CASSYPTGWRYNEQFF. In DNA, the CDR3 is TGTGCCAGCAGCTACCCGACAGGGTGGAGGTACAATGAGCAGTTCTTC.

J is TRBJ2-7 and V is TRBV4-3; 10 bases are shared with TRBD2. The CDR3 totals 15 residues. After removal of 4 bases from V and 4 bases from J, the junction contained 7 bases not matched to a gene. CDR1 and CDR2 from the germline V gene are LGHNA and YSLEER. CDR3 region: CASSRSTSGRYEQYV. For the CDR3, the DNA is TGCGCCAGCAGCCGTTCGACTAGCGGGCGTTACGAGCAGTACGTC.